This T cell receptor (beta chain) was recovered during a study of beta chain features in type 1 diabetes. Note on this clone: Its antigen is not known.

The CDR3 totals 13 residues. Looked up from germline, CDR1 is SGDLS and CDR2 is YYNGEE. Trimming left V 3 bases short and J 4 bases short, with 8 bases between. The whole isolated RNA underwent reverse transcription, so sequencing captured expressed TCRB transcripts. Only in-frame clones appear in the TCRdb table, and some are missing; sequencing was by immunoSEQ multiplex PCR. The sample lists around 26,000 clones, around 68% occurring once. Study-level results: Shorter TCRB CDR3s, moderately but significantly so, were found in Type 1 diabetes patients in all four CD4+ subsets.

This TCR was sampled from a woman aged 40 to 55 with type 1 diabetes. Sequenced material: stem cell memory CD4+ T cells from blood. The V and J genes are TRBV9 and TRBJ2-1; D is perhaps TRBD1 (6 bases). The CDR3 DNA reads TGTGCCAGCAGCGGCGACAGGTACAATGAGCAGTTCTTC. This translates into CASSGDRYNEQFF.